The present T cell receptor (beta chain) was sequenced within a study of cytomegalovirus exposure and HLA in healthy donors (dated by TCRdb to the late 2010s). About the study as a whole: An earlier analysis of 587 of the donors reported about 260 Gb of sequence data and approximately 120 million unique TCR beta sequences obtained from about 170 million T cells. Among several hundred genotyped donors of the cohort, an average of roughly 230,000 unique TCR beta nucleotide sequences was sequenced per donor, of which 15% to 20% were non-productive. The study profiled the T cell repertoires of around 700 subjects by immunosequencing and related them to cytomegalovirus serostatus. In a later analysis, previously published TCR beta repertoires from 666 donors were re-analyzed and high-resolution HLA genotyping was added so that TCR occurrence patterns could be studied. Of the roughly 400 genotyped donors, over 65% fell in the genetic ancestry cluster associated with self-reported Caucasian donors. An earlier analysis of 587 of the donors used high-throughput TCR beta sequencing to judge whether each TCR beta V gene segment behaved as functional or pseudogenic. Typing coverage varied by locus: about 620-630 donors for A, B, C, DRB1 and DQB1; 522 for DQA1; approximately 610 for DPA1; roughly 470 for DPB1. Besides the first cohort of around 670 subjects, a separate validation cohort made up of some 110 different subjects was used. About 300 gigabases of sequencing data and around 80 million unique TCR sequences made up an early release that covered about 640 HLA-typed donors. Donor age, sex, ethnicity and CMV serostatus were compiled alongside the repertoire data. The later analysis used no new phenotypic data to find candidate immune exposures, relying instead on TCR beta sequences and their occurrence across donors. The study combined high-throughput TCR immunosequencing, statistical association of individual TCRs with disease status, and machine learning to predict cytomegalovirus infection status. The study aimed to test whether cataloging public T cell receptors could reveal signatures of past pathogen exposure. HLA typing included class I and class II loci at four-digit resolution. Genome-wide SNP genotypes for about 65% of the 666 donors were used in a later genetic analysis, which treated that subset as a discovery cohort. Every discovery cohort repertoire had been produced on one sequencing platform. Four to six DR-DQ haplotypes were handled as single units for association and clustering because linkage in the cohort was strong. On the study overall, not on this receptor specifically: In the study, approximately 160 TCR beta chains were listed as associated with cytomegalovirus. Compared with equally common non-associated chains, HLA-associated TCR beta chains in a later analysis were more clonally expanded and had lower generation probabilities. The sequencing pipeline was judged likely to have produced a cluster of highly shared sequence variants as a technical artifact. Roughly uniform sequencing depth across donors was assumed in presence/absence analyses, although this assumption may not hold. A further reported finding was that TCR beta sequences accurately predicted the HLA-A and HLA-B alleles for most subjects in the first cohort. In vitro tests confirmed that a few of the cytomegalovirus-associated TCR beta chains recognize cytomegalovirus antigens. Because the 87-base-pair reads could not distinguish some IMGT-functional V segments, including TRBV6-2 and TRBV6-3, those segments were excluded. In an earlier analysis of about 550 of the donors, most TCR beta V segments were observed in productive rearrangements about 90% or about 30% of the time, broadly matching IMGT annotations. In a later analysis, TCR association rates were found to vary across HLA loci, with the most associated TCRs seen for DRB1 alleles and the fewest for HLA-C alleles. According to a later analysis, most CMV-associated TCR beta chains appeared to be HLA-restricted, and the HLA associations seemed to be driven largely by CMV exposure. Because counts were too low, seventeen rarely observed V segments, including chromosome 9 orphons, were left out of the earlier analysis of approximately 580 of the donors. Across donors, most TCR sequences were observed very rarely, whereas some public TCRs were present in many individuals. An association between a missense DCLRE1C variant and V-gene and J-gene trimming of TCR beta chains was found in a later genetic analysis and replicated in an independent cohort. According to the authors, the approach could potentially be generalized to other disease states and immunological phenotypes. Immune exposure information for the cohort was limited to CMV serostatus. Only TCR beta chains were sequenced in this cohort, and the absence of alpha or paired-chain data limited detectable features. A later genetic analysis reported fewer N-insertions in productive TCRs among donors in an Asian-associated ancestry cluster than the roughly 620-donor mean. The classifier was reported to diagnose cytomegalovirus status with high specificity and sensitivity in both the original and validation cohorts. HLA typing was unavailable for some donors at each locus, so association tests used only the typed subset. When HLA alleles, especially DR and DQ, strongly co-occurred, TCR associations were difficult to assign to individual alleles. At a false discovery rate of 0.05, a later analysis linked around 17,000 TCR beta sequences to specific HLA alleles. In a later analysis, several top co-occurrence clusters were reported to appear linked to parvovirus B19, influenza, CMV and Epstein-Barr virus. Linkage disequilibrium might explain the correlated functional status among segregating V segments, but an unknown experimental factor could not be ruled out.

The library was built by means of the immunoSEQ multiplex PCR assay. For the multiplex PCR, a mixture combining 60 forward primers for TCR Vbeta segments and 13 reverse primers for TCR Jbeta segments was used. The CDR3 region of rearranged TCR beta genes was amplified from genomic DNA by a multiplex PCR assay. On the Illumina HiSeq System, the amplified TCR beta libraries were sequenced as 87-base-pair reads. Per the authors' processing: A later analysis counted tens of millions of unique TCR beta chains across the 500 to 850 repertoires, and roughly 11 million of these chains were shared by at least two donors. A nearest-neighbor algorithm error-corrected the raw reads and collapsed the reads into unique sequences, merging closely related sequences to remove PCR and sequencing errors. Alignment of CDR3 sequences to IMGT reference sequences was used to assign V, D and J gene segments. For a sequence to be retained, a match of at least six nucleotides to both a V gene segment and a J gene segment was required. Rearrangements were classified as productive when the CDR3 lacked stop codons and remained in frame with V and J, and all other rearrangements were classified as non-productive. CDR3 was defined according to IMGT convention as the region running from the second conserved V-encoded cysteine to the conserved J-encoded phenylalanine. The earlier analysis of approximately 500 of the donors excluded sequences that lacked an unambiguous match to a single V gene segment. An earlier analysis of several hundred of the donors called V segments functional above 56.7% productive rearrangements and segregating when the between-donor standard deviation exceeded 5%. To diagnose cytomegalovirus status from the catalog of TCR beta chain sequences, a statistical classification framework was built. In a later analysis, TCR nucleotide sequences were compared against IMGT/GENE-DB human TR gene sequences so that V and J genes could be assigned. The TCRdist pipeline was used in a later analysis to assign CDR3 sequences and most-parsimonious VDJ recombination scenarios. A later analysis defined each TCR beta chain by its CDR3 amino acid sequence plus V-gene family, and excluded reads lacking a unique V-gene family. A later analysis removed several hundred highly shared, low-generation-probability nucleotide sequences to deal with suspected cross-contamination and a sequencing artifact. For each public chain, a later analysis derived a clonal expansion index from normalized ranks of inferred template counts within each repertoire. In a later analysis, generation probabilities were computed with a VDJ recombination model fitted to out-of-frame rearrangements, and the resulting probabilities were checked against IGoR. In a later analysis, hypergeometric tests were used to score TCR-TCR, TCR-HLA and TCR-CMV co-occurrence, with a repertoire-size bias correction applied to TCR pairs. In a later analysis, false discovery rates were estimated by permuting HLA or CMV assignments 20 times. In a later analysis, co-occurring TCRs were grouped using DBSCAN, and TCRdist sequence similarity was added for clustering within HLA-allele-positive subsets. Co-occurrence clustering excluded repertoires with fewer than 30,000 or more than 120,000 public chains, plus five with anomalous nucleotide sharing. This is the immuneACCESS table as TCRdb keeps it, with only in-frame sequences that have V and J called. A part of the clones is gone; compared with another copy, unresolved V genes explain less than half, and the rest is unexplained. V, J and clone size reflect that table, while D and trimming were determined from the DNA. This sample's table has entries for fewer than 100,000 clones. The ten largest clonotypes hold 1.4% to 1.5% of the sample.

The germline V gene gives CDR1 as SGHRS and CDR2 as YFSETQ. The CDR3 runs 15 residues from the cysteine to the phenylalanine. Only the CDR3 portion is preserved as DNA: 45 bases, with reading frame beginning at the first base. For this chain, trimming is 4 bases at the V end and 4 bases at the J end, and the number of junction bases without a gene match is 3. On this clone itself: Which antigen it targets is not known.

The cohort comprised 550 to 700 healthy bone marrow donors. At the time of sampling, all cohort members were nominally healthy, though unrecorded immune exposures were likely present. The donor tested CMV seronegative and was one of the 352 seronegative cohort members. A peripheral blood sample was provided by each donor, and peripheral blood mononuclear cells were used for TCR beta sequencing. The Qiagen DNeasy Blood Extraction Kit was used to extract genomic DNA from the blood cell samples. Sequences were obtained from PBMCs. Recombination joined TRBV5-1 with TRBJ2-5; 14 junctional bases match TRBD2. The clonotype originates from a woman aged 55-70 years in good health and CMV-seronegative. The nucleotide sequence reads TGCGCCAGCAGCCCAGGGACTAGCGGGGGAGAGACCCAGTACTTC. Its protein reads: CASSPGTSGGETQYF.